The clone carrying this TCR beta chain appeared once. The data stem from a study of shared clonotypes between healthy human individuals. Evenly divided among several immunoSEQ plates was the genomic DNA of each subset. Repertoires were generated with immunoSEQ multiplex PCR, while TCRdb's copy carries only in-frame clones and drops some. Among approximately 620,000 clones listed, 97% were seen once. Nashville, Tennessee was home to all donors, each a Caucasian adult. This CDR3 region has 14 residues. Trimming shortened V by 5 bases and J by 4 bases, and 11 bases separated the two germline ends. Germline lookup yields CDR1 SGHTA and CDR2 FQGNSA.

This TCR derives from a woman aged 30 to 39 in good health. The material sequenced was naive CD4+ T cells sorted from blood. As for subset: CD45RA+ positively selected. This rearrangement joins TRBV7-2 to TRBJ1-4; D is unclear. The CDR3 nucleotides read TGTGCCAGCAGCGGAGGACGGAATAATGAAAAACTGTTTTTT. It translates to CASSGGRNNEKLFF.